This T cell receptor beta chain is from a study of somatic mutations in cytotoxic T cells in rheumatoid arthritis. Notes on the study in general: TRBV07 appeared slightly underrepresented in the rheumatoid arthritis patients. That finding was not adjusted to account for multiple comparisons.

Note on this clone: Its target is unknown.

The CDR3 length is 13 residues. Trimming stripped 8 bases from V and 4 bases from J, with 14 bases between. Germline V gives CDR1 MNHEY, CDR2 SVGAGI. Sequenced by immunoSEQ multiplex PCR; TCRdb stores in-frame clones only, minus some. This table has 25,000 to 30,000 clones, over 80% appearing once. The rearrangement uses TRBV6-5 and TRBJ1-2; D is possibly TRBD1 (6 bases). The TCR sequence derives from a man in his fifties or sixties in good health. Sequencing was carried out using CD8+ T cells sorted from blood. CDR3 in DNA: TGTGCCAGCCATGGGGGGCGTAGCTATGGCTACACCTTC. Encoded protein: CASHGGRSYGYTF.